The 14 T cell receptor beta chains below were found in one sample sequenced in a study of T cells after posttransplantation cyclophosphamide. The data were produced by immunoSEQ multiplex PCR, yet TCRdb's version contains in-frame clones alone and is incomplete. Observed are approximately 30,000 clones, no singletons, with the top ten taking roughly 6.7%. The sequenced sample consisted of PBMCs. These receptors originate from a woman aged 45-65 years in good health and a related stem cell transplant donor.

At least ten counts were recorded for this clone. The CDR3 protein is CASSFLAGKYRDTQYF. The DNA for the CDR3 is TGTGCCAGCAGCTTTCTAGCGGGAAAGTATAGGGATACGCAGTATTTT. The chain links TRBV7-9 to TRBJ2-3, with 9 bases fitting TRBD2. Germline V gene lookup returns CDR1 SEHNR and CDR2 FQNEAQ (reference sequence). Trimming took 3 bases from V and 6 from J; bases not matched to a gene: 10. The CDR3 is made up of 16 amino acids.

This clone was seen at least ten times. V gene TRBV6-5 combines with J gene TRBJ2-2; the D is unclear. The CDR3 sequence is 12 residues long. V was clipped by 7 bases and J by 7 bases, with 10 bases between them. Germline CDR1 and CDR2: MNHEY and SVGAGI. The DNA for the CDR3 is TGTGCCAGCATTGCCCGACTCGGGGAGCTGTTTTTT. Protein sequence: CASIARLGELFF.

This clone showed up many times. J is TRBJ2-5 and V is TRBV5-1, with 9 nucleotides matching TRBD1. V was pared by 3 bases and J by 2 bases, with 5 bases of the junction left unmatched. CDR1 and CDR2 from the germline V gene are SGHRS and YFSETQ. The CDR3 has 15 amino acids. The CDR3 DNA reads TGCGCCAGCAGCTCTGGGACAGGGAATCAAGAGACCCAGTACTTC. Protein product: CASSSGTGNQETQYF.

CDR3: CASSQDVQFGTGFVQPQHF. In DNA form, the CDR3 reads TGTGCCAGCAGCCAAGACGTTCAATTCGGGACAGGGTTCGTTCAGCCCCAGCATTTT. The genes are TRBV4-2 and TRBJ1-5; 9 nucleotides line up with TRBD1. CDR1 and CDR2 from the germline V gene are LGHNA and YNFKEQ. V lost 0 bases, J lost 6 bases, and 15 bases stayed unmatched. This CDR3 contains 19 residues.

This clone was seen ten or more times. The J gene is TRBJ2-1, the V gene TRBV5-1, with D maybe TRBD1 (7 bases). Germline V gene lookup returns CDR1 SGHRS and CDR2 YFSETQ. V dropped 6 bases and J dropped 1 base, with 14 bases sitting between them. The CDR3 sequence is 15 residues long. This CDR3 is CASTAGQRSYNEQFF. CDR3 sequence (DNA): TGCGCCAGCACTGCGGGACAGCGATCCTACAATGAGCAGTTCTTC.

The sample holds a few counts of this clone. V is TRBV7-2 and J is TRBJ2-2, with 8 nucleotides matching TRBD2. With V trimmed by 5 bases and J by 6 bases, 8 bases remained unmatched. The CDR3 extends over 15 amino acids. Germline values: CDR1 SGHTA, CDR2 FQGNSA. The CDR3 protein is CASSLRAGAPGELFF. In nucleotides, the CDR3 is TGTGCCAGCAGCCTGCGAGCGGGAGCCCCCGGGGAGCTGTTTTTT.

The CDR3 sequence is CSVGLAGRNGNEQFF. CDR3 bases: TGCAGCGTGGGGCTAGCGGGACGAAATGGGAATGAGCAGTTCTTC. This chain links TRBV29-1 with TRBJ2-1; 9 bases line up with TRBD2. The V segment lost 6 bases and the J segment 7 bases; nucleotides outside the gene matches: 13. Germline loops: CDR1 SQVTM, CDR2 ANQGSEA. The CDR3 length is 15 residues.

The sample holds many counts of this clone. The chain couples TRBV2 to TRBJ2-7, with 8 bases lining up with TRBD1. Germline V lookup: CDR1 SNHLY, CDR2 FYNNEI. Losses at the gene ends were 3 bases for V and 2 bases for J; bases not matched to a gene: 3. CDR3 size: 14 residues. The CDR3 coding sequence is TGTGCCAGCAGTGACCCGGGACAGGCCTACGAGCAGTACTTC. Its protein is CASSDPGQAYEQYF.

This clone was seen ten or more times. The chain recombines TRBV7-9 with TRBJ1-1; D remains unclear. Deletions cut 1 base from V and 7 bases from J, with 13 bases between. This CDR3 region has 14 residues. Looked up from germline, CDR1 is SEHNR and CDR2 is FQNEAQ (reference sequence). The CDR3 sequence: CASSLESLLDEAFF. CDR3 nucleotide sequence: TGTGCCAGCAGCTTAGAGTCACTGCTCGATGAAGCTTTCTTT.

This clone showed up many times. This sequence joins TRBV6-2 or TRBV6-3 and TRBJ2-3; TRBD2 agrees at 7 bases. Per germline, CDR1 MNHEY and CDR2 SVGEGT. The J segment lost 1 base and the V segment lost 2 bases, leaving 3 bases of the junction unmatched. This CDR3 spans 15 amino acids. The CDR3 loop is CASSYLSGGTDTQYF. For the CDR3, the DNA is TGTGCCAGCAGTTACCTGAGCGGGGGCACAGATACGCAGTATTTT.

This clone has a count of ten or more. V gene TRBV4-3 combines with J gene TRBJ2-7; D might be TRBD1 (6 bases). The V gene's germline CDR1 is LGHNA and CDR2 YSLEER. The V end lost 1 base, the J end lost 6 bases, and 16 bases lay between the germline ends. This CDR3 has 15 residues. CDR3 DNA: TGCGCCAGCAGCCAAGCTACAGGGACATCAGGCGAGCAGTACTTC. This translates into CASSQATGTSGEQYF.

This clone was observed many times. The genes are TRBV19 and TRBJ1-4; no firm D call. Trimming stripped 5 bases from V and 5 bases from J, with 9 bases between. Germline V gene sequence: CDR1 LNHDA, CDR2 SQIVND (reference sequence). CDR3 length equals 13 residues. The CDR3 loop reads CASSSNTNEKLFF. DNA for the CDR3: TGTGCCAGTAGTTCCAACACGAATGAAAAACTGTTTTTT.

This clone was detected many times. This chain uses TRBV6-1 with TRBJ2-7; tentative D call: TRBD1 (5 bases). This CDR3 region has 12 residues. Germline values: CDR1 MNHNS, CDR2 SASEGT. The V and J ends lost 6 bases and 3 bases respectively, with 9 bases between them. The CDR3 sequence is CASRADNYEQYF. CDR3 coding DNA: TGTGCCAGCAGGGCGGACAACTACGAGCAGTACTTC.

V is TRBV30 and J is TRBJ1-1; D ambiguous. Trimming pared 4 bases from V and 7 bases from J, leaving 10 bases between. The CDR3 runs 11 residues. Germline V CDR1 and CDR2: GTSNPN, SVGIG (reference sequence). In DNA, the CDR3 is TGTGCCTGGACCCGGGGTGTTGAAGCTTTCTTT. As protein: CAWTRGVEAFF.